Each of the 10 T cell receptor beta chains below was sequenced from the same sample in a study of vaccination and CD4 T cells after COVID-19. The Oncomine TCR Beta short-read assay was what sequenced the DNA obtained from cultured CD4+ T cells. TCRdb used MiXCR to reprocess the PCR reads, holding one entry per CDR3 protein. The sample includes 15,000 or so distinct CDR3 sequences, around 48% of them seen just once. This sample's treatment: approximately nine-day PBMC culture with coronavirus spike peptide pools or control peptides (ViraFEST assay). For these TCRs, the target antigens are not known. This material consisted of CD4+ T cells from blood, cultured in vitro, taken before SARS-CoV-2 vaccination. These receptors originate from a human donor who had recovered from COVID-19.

This clonotype occurred a few times. The chain employs TRBV28 and TRBJ2-4; TRBD2 might be the D (5 bases). CDR1 is MDHEN and CDR2 is SYDVKM in the germline V gene. CDR3 length equals 17 residues. The V end was cut by 6 bases, the J end by 0 bases, with 18 bases between. This CDR3 reads CASRLQAGSLAKNIQYF. Here the CDR3 DNA reads TGTGCCAGCAGGCTCCAGGCGGGTTCTTTAGCCAAAAACATTCAGTACTTC. Using reference TRBV28 and TRBJ2-4 for the parts outside the CDR3, the full variable domain is DVKVTQSSRYLVKRTGEKVFLECVQDMDHENMFWYRQDPGLGLRLIYFSYDVKMKEKGDIPEGYSVSREKKERFSLILESASTNQTSMYLCASRLQAGSLAKNIQYFGAGTRLSVL.

This chain joins TRBV5-1 and TRBJ2-7; possibly TRBD2 for D (5 bases). The CDR3 has 14 amino acids. The germline CDR1 and CDR2 sequences are SGHRS and YFSETQ. Between the trimmed V and J ends, which lost 0 bases and 2 bases, there was a span of 9 bases. CDR3 loop: CASSLAASTYEQYF. In DNA form, the CDR3 reads TGCGCCAGCAGCTTGGCGGCTAGCACCTACGAGCAGTACTTC.

In its sample, this clonotype was seen once. The chain couples TRBV28 to TRBJ1-5, with D perhaps TRBD1 (5 bases). The CDR3 loop spans 18 amino acids. Germline CDR1 is MDHEN and CDR2 is SYDVKM. V lost 6 bases to trimming and J lost 5 bases, with 26 bases between them. The CDR3 coding sequence is TGTGCCAGCAGCCGAACCGGGACGTGGGGTACATCCGATCAGCCCCAGCATTTT. This translates into CASSRTGTWGTSDQPQHF.

This clonotype was detected once. The chain couples TRBV18 to TRBJ2-2; unclear D gene. V was pared by 3 bases and J by 5 bases, with 7 bases between. Germline V gene data show CDR1 as KGHSH and CDR2 as LQKENI. This CDR3 has 13 residues. The CDR3 sequence is CASSPERTGELFF. For the CDR3, the DNA is TGTGCCAGCTCACCGGAGAGGACCGGGGAGCTGTTTTTT.

The rearrangement uses TRBV20-1 and TRBJ2-7; D is ambiguous. Trimming took 3 bases from V and 1 from J, leaving 7 bases between them. Germline V lookup: CDR1 DFQATT, CDR2 SNEGSKA (reference sequence). This CDR3 spans 12 amino acids. CDR3 region: CSASGQSYEQYF. The CDR3 nucleotides are TGCAGTGCTAGCGGGCAGTCCTACGAGCAGTACTTC.

Worth noting for this clonotype: A junction boundary mismatches the germline segment, possibly from a read error. The chain combines TRBV7-9 with TRBJ2-7; TRBD1 is a possible D gene (8 bases). The CDR3 totals 12 residues. Germline V gene sequence: CDR1 SEHNR, CDR2 FQNEAQ (reference sequence). CDR3 DNA: TGTGCCAGCAGCAAACAGGGGGGGAGAGGGGACTTC. Residues: CASSKQGGRGDF. Drawing the rest from reference TRBV7-9 and TRBJ2-7, the complete variable domain is DTGVSQNPRHKITKRGQNVTFRCDPISEHNRLYWYRQTLGQGPEFLTYFQNEAQLEKSRLLSDRFSAERPKGSFSTLEIQRTEQGDSAMYLCASSKQGGRGDFGPGTRLTVT.

In DNA, the CDR3 is TGCGCCAGCAGACCCGCAGGGGGAGATGGCTACACCTTC. It is translated as CASRPAGGDGYTF. The V gene is TRBV5-1, the J gene TRBJ1-2; 7 positions match TRBD1. V lost 5 bases and J lost 6; bases outside the gene matches: 7. Germline-derived CDR1 and CDR2 are SGHRS and YFSETQ. The CDR3 spans 13 residues.

The genes are TRBV20-1 and TRBJ2-3; the D gene could be TRBD1 or TRBD2 (5 bases each). CDR3 size: 14 residues. Germline-derived CDR1 and CDR2 are DFQATT and SNEGSKA (reference sequence). CDR3 sequence (DNA): TGCACCCCGACGTGGGGCGGGTCCACAGATACGCAGTATTTT. Translating gives CTPTWGGSTDTQYF.

This clonotype was counted between two and nine times. The rearrangement links TRBV5-1 to TRBJ1-5; D not resolved. This CDR3 contains 13 residues. CDR1 and CDR2 (germline): SGHRS, YFSETQ. The V end was cut by 7 bases, the J end by 7 bases, with 15 bases between. The CDR3 sequence: CASSALGDQPQHF. In DNA form, the CDR3 reads TGCGCCAGCTCCGCTCTAGGCGACCAGCCCCAGCATTTT.

This clonotype occurred a few times. The chain recombines TRBV7-3 with TRBJ2-3, with TRBD1 matching over 8 bases. Germline lookup yields CDR1 SGHTA and CDR2 FQGTGA. This CDR3 contains 15 residues. The V gene end was trimmed by 2 bases and the J gene end by 0 bases; junction bases not matched to a gene: 1. In DNA, the CDR3 is TGTGCCAGCAGCTTAGACAGGGGAAGCACAGATACGCAGTATTTT. Its protein is CASSLDRGSTDTQYF.